One sample yielded the 30 T cell receptor beta chains listed below, sequenced in a study. MiXCR, run by TCRdb on the 5' RACE reads, gives a single entry per CDR3 protein. The sample carries 55,000 to 70,000 distinct CDR3 sequences, roughly 30% recorded once. Sequencing was done on a sample of tumor-infiltrating memory CD4+ T cells sorted from the breast tumor. Subset noted: memory CD4+ T cells, CD4+CD45RO+CD25-. Receptors originate from a female donor with breast cancer.

This clonotype is labeled medium-sized. The chain couples TRBV29-1 to TRBJ1-1; TRBD1 matches at 7 bases. The CDR3 loop spans 13 amino acids. V was clipped by 4 bases and J by 2 bases; unmatched bases: 4. The V gene's germline CDR1 is SQVTM and CDR2 ANQGSEA. The CDR3 sequence: CSVVGQINTEAFF. The CDR3 DNA is TGCAGCGTTGTGGGACAGATCAACACTGAAGCTTTCTTT.

The chain links TRBV7-2 to TRBJ2-5, with TRBD1 matching 7 bases. This CDR3 comprises 14 residues. The junction had 3 bases not matched to a gene; V was cut back by 3 bases and J by 2 bases. Per the germline V gene, CDR1 is SGHTA and CDR2 is FQGNSA. CDR3 sequence: CASSLSTGQETQYF. CDR3 in DNA: TGTGCCAGCAGCTTGTCGACAGGGCAAGAGACCCAGTACTTC.

About this clonotype itself: Sequence at one end of the junction differs from germline and may be a read error. The chain is built from TRBV18 and TRBJ1-4; D may be TRBD1 (5 bases). The CDR3 sequence is 15 residues long. Looked up from germline, CDR1 is KGHSH and CDR2 is LQKENI. The CDR3 is CASSPPRDRGEKLLF. CDR3 DNA: TGTGCCAGCTCACCACCGCGGGACCGAGGTGAAAAACTGCTTTTT.

This clonotype was detected only a few times. The gene calls are TRBV9 and TRBJ2-5; D gene ambiguous. V was pared by 0 bases and J by 5 bases, with 11 bases between. The germline V gene has CDR1 SGDLS and CDR2 YYNGEE. This CDR3 has 14 residues. The CDR3 sequence is CASSVGVYTETQYF. DNA of the CDR3: TGTGCCAGCAGCGTAGGAGTCTATACCGAGACCCAGTACTTC.

The chain employs TRBV12-3 or TRBV12-4 and TRBJ1-5, with a possible D match to TRBD1 (5 bases). The CDR3 contains 14 residues. V gave up 0 bases and J gave up 4 bases, with 7 bases separating them. The DNA for the CDR3 is TGTGCCAGCAGTTTAGCAGGGACTAATCAGCCCCAGCATTTT. Translated: CASSLAGTNQPQHF.

CDR3 nucleotides: TGTGCCAGCACCTGGGGACAGGGTACCGATGAGCAGTTCTTC. Residues: CASTWGQGTDEQFF. V usage is TRBV7-9 and J usage is TRBJ2-1; TRBD1 aligns across 9 bases. The CDR3 contains 14 residues. The ends lost 7 bases at V and 8 bases at J; junction bases unmatched: 9. CDR1 SEHNR and CDR2 FQNEAQ come from the germline V gene (reference sequence). Supplemented by reference TRBV7-9 and TRBJ2-1, the full variable domain reads DTGVSQNPRHKITKRGQNVTFRCDPISEHNRLYWYRQTLGQGPEFLTYFQNEAQLEKSRLLSDRFSAERPKGSFSTLEIQRTEQGDSAMYLCASTWGQGTDEQFFGPGTRLTVL.

V is TRBV12-3 or TRBV12-4 and J is TRBJ2-1; D gene unclear. The ends were cut back, 1 base at V and 12 bases at J, with 7 bases in the middle. The CDR3 has 11 residues. The CDR3 DNA follows: TGTGCCAGCAGTTTAGGTCAAAGGCAGTTCTTC. Protein sequence: CASSLGQRQFF.

This clonotype has a handful of counts. This chain uses TRBV5-1 with TRBJ1-1; D may be TRBD1 (5 bases). Trimming took off 5 bases at V and 4 bases at J, with 21 bases between the two ends. This CDR3 has 16 amino acids. From germline, CDR1 is SGHRS and CDR2 YFSETQ. CDR3 protein: CASRMEAVAGPTEAFF. CDR3 nucleotide sequence: TGCGCCAGCAGGATGGAGGCGGTGGCAGGGCCCACTGAAGCTTTCTTT.

The chain combines TRBV6-1 with TRBJ1-1; no definite D call. Germline CDR1 MNHNS, CDR2 SASEGT. The ends were cut back, 5 bases at V and 1 base at J, with 14 bases in the middle. This CDR3 is built from 15 residues. CDR3 protein: CASSIPPGGNTEAFF. The CDR3 DNA reads as TGTGCCAGCAGTATTCCCCCAGGCGGGAACACTGAAGCTTTCTTT.

The chain recombines TRBV20-1 with TRBJ2-5; 10 bases agree with TRBD2. Germline V gene lookup returns CDR1 DFQATT and CDR2 SNEGSKA (reference sequence). The CDR3 loop spans 16 amino acids. Trimming removed 6 bases from V and 5 bases from J; junction bases left unmatched: 15. The CDR3 sequence is CSATPALAGDWETQYF. CDR3 coding DNA: TGCAGTGCCACGCCCGCCCTAGCGGGAGATTGGGAGACCCAGTACTTC.

The gene calls are TRBV12-3 or TRBV12-4 and TRBJ1-2, with TRBD1 as a possible D gene (6 bases). V was pared by 7 bases and J by 11 bases, with 23 bases between. The length of the CDR3 is 14 residues. CDR3 nucleotides: TGTGCCAGCACGGGGGCTTTTGGCAGCCGCGGGTACACCTTC. Translating gives CASTGAFGSRGYTF.

About this clonotype itself: A much larger clone differs from this one at a single base, so this may be a read error. V usage is TRBV6-1 and J usage is TRBJ2-7; D is uncertain. The germline CDR1 and CDR2 sequences are MNHNS and SASEGT. The length of the CDR3 is 11 residues. The CDR3 DNA follows: TGTGCCGGCAGTGGCCCCCCCGAGCAGTACTTC. Residues: CAGSGPPEQYF.

This clonotype was recorded many times. The rearrangement links TRBV12-3 or TRBV12-4 to TRBJ1-3, with 7 bases identical to TRBD1. This CDR3 has 13 residues. Germline trimming cut 4 bases from V and 5 bases from J; bases unmatched to any gene: 2. CDR3 DNA sequence: TGTGCCAGCAGTTGGGACAGTAGAAACACCATATATTTT. Translation gives CASSWDSRNTIYF.

This clonotype was found a few times. The gene calls are TRBV29-1 and TRBJ1-1; 9 bases are a match to TRBD1. The junction had 12 bases not matched to a gene; V was cut back by 3 bases and J by 1 base. Looked up from germline, CDR1 is SQVTM and CDR2 is ANQGSEA. There are 17 residues in the CDR3. CDR3 loop: CSVDVNRGRSWNTEAFF. The CDR3 nucleotides read TGCAGCGTTGATGTGAACAGGGGGCGGTCATGGAACACTGAAGCTTTCTTT.

This clonotype has a handful of counts. The V gene is TRBV4-1, the J gene TRBJ1-1; D might be TRBD1 (6 bases). Germline V gene sequence: CDR1 MGHRA, CDR2 YSYEKL. The CDR3 loop spans 13 amino acids. Between the trimmed V and J ends, which lost 1 base and 8 bases, there was a span of 11 bases. The CDR3 region has the DNA TGCGCCAGCAGCCAAGGAAGGACAGTCGAAGCTTTCTTT. This sequence encodes CASSQGRTVEAFF.

This clonotype was seen many times. The gene calls are TRBV7-6 and TRBJ2-7; 8 positions agree with TRBD2. The V segment lost 5 bases and the J segment 6 bases; nucleotides outside the gene matches: 9. CDR1 and CDR2 from the germline V gene are SGHVS and FNYEAQ. CDR3 length: 14 residues. This chain's CDR3 is CASSLGGGVGEQYF. In nucleotides, the CDR3 is TGTGCCAGCAGCCTCGGGGGGGGCGTCGGCGAGCAGTACTTC.

This clonotype was counted many times. The J gene is TRBJ2-5, the V gene TRBV24-1; no clear D. The CDR3 totals 13 residues. Germline V gene sequence: CDR1 KGHDR, CDR2 SFDVKD. Trimming removed 7 bases from V and 4 bases from J, with 12 bases in between. The CDR3 here is CATSDRSRETQYF. CDR3 coding DNA: TGTGCCACCAGCGATAGAAGCCGAGAGACCCAGTACTTC.

The chain couples TRBV5-6 to TRBJ1-2; possible D gene TRBD1, 6 bases. Germline loops: CDR1 SGHDT, CDR2 YYEEEE. This CDR3 contains 14 residues. The V and J ends lost 3 bases and 4 bases respectively, with 13 bases between them. CDR3 amino acids: CASSSGHPTYGYTF. The DNA of the CDR3 is TGTGCCAGCAGCTCGGGACACCCAACCTATGGCTACACCTTC.

Written as DNA, the CDR3 is TGCAGTGCTAGACCGGGACAGGCAATCTCTGGAAACACCATATATTTT. Protein sequence: CSARPGQAISGNTIYF. The chain links TRBV20-1 to TRBJ1-3; 8 bases map to TRBD1. V lost 2 bases to trimming and J lost 0 bases; unmatched junction nucleotides: 6. Germline V gives CDR1 DFQATT, CDR2 SNEGSKA (reference sequence). The CDR3 covers 16 residues.

There are a few counts of this clonotype. The rearrangement joins TRBV6-1 to TRBJ1-5; unclear D gene. Deletions cut 5 bases from V and 8 bases from J, with 13 bases between. This CDR3 has 13 residues. From germline, CDR1 is MNHNS and CDR2 SASEGT. In DNA, the CDR3 is TGTGCCAGCAGTCCCAACACCGGGGAGCCCCAGCATTTT. Protein product: CASSPNTGEPQHF.

The chain has TRBV6-6 and TRBJ2-7; D possibly matches TRBD1 or TRBD2 (6 bases each). The ends were cut back, 8 bases at V and 6 bases at J, with 17 bases in the middle. CDR1 MNHNY and CDR2 SVGAGI come from the germline V gene (reference sequence). CDR3 length: 13 amino acids. CDR3 loop: CASWDGGLGEQYF. In nucleotides, the CDR3 is TGTGCCAGCTGGGACGGGGGCCTCGGCGAGCAGTACTTC.

In this sample, this clonotype turned up many times. This sequence joins TRBV5-1 and TRBJ2-7; maybe TRBD2 (6 bases). Trimming cost V 5 bases and J 5 bases, with 14 bases left between them. CDR1 is SGHRS and CDR2 is YFSETQ in the germline V gene. CDR3 length equals 13 residues. The CDR3 sequence is CASSGHTSNEQYF. The CDR3 region has the DNA TGCGCCAGCAGTGGTCATACTAGCAACGAGCAGTACTTC.

In nucleotides, the CDR3 is TGTGCCACCAGCAGAGATCAAACAGGGGGCGGCTACACCTTC. This sequence encodes CATSRDQTGGGYTF. The chain couples TRBV15 to TRBJ1-2; 9 nucleotides align to TRBD1. The length of the CDR3 is 14 residues. V lost 0 bases and J lost 8; bases outside the gene matches: 4. Germline CDR1 reads LNHNV; CDR2 reads YYDKDF (reference sequence).

As to this clonotype: A much larger clone lies a single base off, so this may be a read error. This chain joins TRBV7-9 and TRBJ2-5; tentatively, D is TRBD1 (5 bases). The CDR3 has 11 amino acids. CDR1 is SEHNR, CDR2 FQNEAQ, per germline (reference sequence). The CDR3 loop is CAGSPGETQYF. The DNA for the CDR3 is TGTGCCGGCAGCCCAGGGGAGACCCAGTACTTC.

This clonotype has ten or more counts. CDR3 region: CASSQDDSLDTEAFF. The CDR3, as DNA: TGTGCCAGCAGCCAAGACGACAGTTTGGACACTGAAGCTTTCTTT. J is TRBJ1-1 and V is TRBV4-2, with D perhaps TRBD1 (5 bases). The CDR3 covers 15 residues. V gave up 0 bases and J gave up 3 bases, with 11 bases separating them. Germline V CDR1 and CDR2: LGHNA, YNFKEQ.

This clonotype was seen only a few times. V and J are TRBV6-5 and TRBJ2-3; a weak D match, TRBD1 (6 bases). The CDR3 consists of 13 residues. Trimming stripped 2 bases from V and 5 bases from J, with 8 bases between. The germline V gene encodes CDR1 MNHEY and CDR2 SVGAGI. In nucleotides, the CDR3 is TGTGCCAGCAGTTACAGGGGGATAGATACGCAGTATTTT. It yields the protein CASSYRGIDTQYF.

This clonotype came up a few times. This chain links TRBV5-6 with TRBJ1-2; possible D gene TRBD1, 5 bases. Germline CDR1 reads SGHDT; CDR2 reads YYEEEE. V dropped 0 bases and J dropped 8 bases, with 14 bases sitting between them. The CDR3 sequence is 14 residues long. The chain's CDR3 is CASSLVGGSGGYTF. As DNA, the CDR3 is TGTGCCAGCAGCTTGGTCGGGGGATCGGGCGGCTACACCTTC.

The chain is built from TRBV6-1 and TRBJ1-3, with D maybe TRBD1 (6 bases). The CDR3 extends over 15 amino acids. Germline-derived CDR1 and CDR2 are MNHNS and SASEGT. With 10 bases removed from V and 2 bases from J, the gap between germline ends came to 18 bases. The CDR3 coding sequence is TGTGCCACCAGCCCCGACGGGGGCACTGGAAACACCATATATTTT. This sequence encodes CATSPDGGTGNTIYF.

This clonotype has at least ten counts. The J gene is TRBJ1-2, the V gene TRBV20-1, with 9 bases fitting TRBD1. Germline V gene data show CDR1 as DFQATT and CDR2 as SNEGSKA (reference sequence). CDR3 size: 12 residues. The trim removed 6 bases at V and 6 bases at J, leaving 5 bases unmatched. The DNA of the CDR3 is TGCAGTGCGCGGACAGGGGTAGATGGCTACACCTTC. Amino acids: CSARTGVDGYTF.

The rearrangement uses TRBV27 and TRBJ2-3, with TRBD2 matching 7 bases. The V gene end was trimmed by 3 bases and the J gene end by 8 bases; junction bases not matched to a gene: 5. The length of the CDR3 is 13 residues. Looked up from germline, CDR1 is MNHEY and CDR2 is SMNVEV (reference sequence). The CDR3 region has the DNA TGTGCCAGCAGTTTGCGGGAGACGGCTACGCAGTATTTT. Translating it yields CASSLRETATQYF.